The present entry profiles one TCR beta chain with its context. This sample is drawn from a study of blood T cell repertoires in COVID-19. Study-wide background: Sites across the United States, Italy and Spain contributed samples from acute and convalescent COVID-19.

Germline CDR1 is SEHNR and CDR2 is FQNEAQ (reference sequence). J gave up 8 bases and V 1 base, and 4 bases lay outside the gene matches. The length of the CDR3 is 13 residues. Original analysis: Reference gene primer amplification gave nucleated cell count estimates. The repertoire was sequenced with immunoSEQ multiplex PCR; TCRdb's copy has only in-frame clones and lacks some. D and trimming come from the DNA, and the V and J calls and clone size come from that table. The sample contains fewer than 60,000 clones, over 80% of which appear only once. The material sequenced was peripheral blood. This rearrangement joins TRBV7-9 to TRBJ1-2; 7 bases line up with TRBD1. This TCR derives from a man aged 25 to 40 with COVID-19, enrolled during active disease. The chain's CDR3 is CASSLETGKGYTF. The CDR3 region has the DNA TGTGCCAGCAGCTTAGAGACAGGGAAGGGCTACACCTTC.